These 28 T cell receptor beta chains came from one sample sequenced in a study of blood T cell repertoires in COVID-19. Sequencing used immunoSEQ multiplex PCR; TCRdb keeps in-frame clones, though not all of them. The data show about 370,000 clones, with more than 80% seen just once and about 3% held by the top ten. Sequenced material: peripheral blood. Receptors were obtained from a woman between 25 and 40 years old with COVID-19, enrolled during active disease.

V gene TRBV21-1 combines with J gene TRBJ2-1; the table gives TRBD2 as D, unverified against the DNA. TRBV21-1 is annotated as a pseudogene. This CDR3 spans 18 amino acids. CDR3 nucleotide sequence: TGTGCCAGCAGCAAGCGTGGTCAGCGGCAATCCTCCTACAATGAGCAGTTCTTC. Amino acid sequence: CASSKRGQRQSSYNEQFF.

A word on this clone: A read error may produce the germline difference seen at one junction end. The rearrangement links TRBV5-6 to TRBJ2-1; TRBD1 agrees at 9 bases. The CDR3 totals 15 residues. CDR1 is SGHDT, CDR2 YYEEEE, per germline. The chain's CDR3 is CASSPGQGSHNEQFF. As DNA, the CDR3 is TGTGCCAGCAGCCCGGGACAGGGCTCCCACAATGAGCAGTTCTTC.

The chain links TRBV5-6 to TRBJ2-1; no reliable D call. V was trimmed by 7 bases and J by 8 bases, leaving 13 bases between them. CDR3 length equals 12 residues. Germline V gene sequence: CDR1 SGHDT, CDR2 YYEEEE. The CDR3, as DNA: TGTGCCAGCGGGTTCAATCGGGATGAGCAGTTCTTC. This sequence encodes CASGFNRDEQFF. The full variable domain, completed using reference TRBV5-6 and TRBJ2-1, is DAGVTQSPTHLIKTRGQQVTLRCSPKSGHDTVSWYQQALGQGPQFIFQYYEEEERQRGNFPDRFSGHQFPNYSSELNVNALLLGDSALYLCASGFNRDEQFFGPGTRLTVL.

This clone has a handful of counts. V is TRBV18 and J is TRBJ1-6; the D gene is possibly TRBD1 (5 bases). This CDR3 contains 18 residues. The V end lost 1 base, the J end lost 10 bases, and 23 bases lay between the germline ends. Germline CDR1 and CDR2: KGHSH and LQKENI. This CDR3 reads CASSPRSSGAGFGSPLHF. CDR3 DNA sequence: TGTGCCAGCTCACCACGCAGTAGTGGGGCAGGATTTGGGTCACCCCTCCACTTT.

This clone was observed a single time. At the DNA level, this CDR3 is encoded by other sequences in the same sample as well. The V gene is TRBV12-3 or TRBV12-4, the J gene TRBJ1-1, with 9 bases lining up with TRBD1. V dropped 6 bases and J dropped 4; count of bases not matched to a gene: 0. This CDR3 has 12 amino acids. The CDR3 coding sequence is TGTGCCAGCAGGACAGGGGGCACTGAAGCTTTCTTT. It translates to CASRTGGTEAFF.

V usage is TRBV11-2 and J usage is TRBJ2-1, with 10 bases matching TRBD2. J lost 5 bases, V lost 2 bases, and 9 bases had no gene match. The CDR3 is 17 amino acids. Germline lookup yields CDR1 SGHAT and CDR2 FQNNGV. CDR3 DNA: TGTGCCAGCAGCTTACCTTTAGGGGGACTAGCGCACAATGAGCAGTTCTTC. It specifies CASSLPLGGLAHNEQFF.

The chain carries TRBV6-2 or TRBV6-3 and TRBJ1-1, with 7 bases fitting TRBD1. Losses at the gene ends were 2 bases for V and 0 bases for J; bases not matched to a gene: 9. The germline CDR1 and CDR2 sequences are MNHEY and SVGEGT. The CDR3 length is 17 residues. Written as DNA, the CDR3 is TGTGCCAGCAGTTACGCGATGGGACAGCTAATGAACACTGAAGCTTTCTTT. Amino acids: CASSYAMGQLMNTEAFF.

The genes are TRBV19 and TRBJ2-1; D is ambiguous. Between the trimmed V and J ends, which lost 6 bases and 5 bases, there was a span of 11 bases. CDR1 is LNHDA, CDR2 SQIVND, per germline (reference sequence). This CDR3 is 13 amino acids long. The CDR3 nucleotides read TGTGCCAGTAGACTGCCTGCTAACAATGAGCAGTTCTTC. It specifies CASRLPANNEQFF.

The V call is TRBV7-9, the J call TRBJ1-6, with D possibly matching TRBD1 (5 bases). Trimming shortened V by 1 base and J by 16 bases, and 17 bases separated the two germline ends. CDR3 length: 14 amino acids. Germline V gene data show CDR1 as SEHNR and CDR2 as FQNEAQ (reference sequence). In nucleotides, the CDR3 is TGTGCCAGCAGCTTAGACAGGTCGGGCCGACGTCTCCACTTT. It codes for CASSLDRSGRRLHF.

The V call is TRBV11-3, the J call TRBJ2-1; D may be TRBD2 (6 bases). The CDR3 is made up of 17 amino acids. The V end was cut by 1 base, the J end by 8 bases, with 21 bases between. Germline V gene lookup returns CDR1 SGHNT and CDR2 YENEEA. CDR3 sequence: CASSLVRHGRVADEQFF. The CDR3 DNA follows: TGTGCCAGCAGCTTAGTTCGTCACGGGAGAGTCGCCGATGAGCAGTTCTTC.

The chain carries TRBV6-5 and TRBJ2-3, with a possible D match to TRBD1 (6 bases). Germline CDR1 and CDR2: MNHEY and SVGAGI. This CDR3 region has 15 residues. The V end lost 0 bases, the J end lost 0 bases, and 7 bases lay between the germline ends. The CDR3 DNA reads TGTGCCAGCAGTTACTCAGGGGGTAGCACAGATACGCAGTATTTT. It is translated as CASSYSGGSTDTQYF.

The chain couples TRBV12-3 or TRBV12-4 to TRBJ1-2; tentative D call: TRBD1 (5 bases). The CDR3 is 12 residues long. Trimming stripped 8 bases from V and 7 bases from J, with 14 bases between. The CDR3 DNA reads as TGTGCCAGCCAAACTCAGGGTCTTGGCTACACCTTC. Translation gives CASQTQGLGYTF.

The V call is TRBV19, the J call TRBJ1-5; TRBD1 might be the D (6 bases). The CDR3 extends over 15 amino acids. The germline V and J ends were trimmed by 7 bases and 0 bases, with 13 bases remaining between them. Germline V lookup: CDR1 LNHDA, CDR2 SQIVND (reference sequence). CDR3 in DNA: TGTGCCAGTACCCAGGACAGATTTAGCAATCAGCCCCAGCATTTT. This gives the protein CASTQDRFSNQPQHF.

The chain uses TRBV7-9 and TRBJ1-6, with D unresolved. Germline values: CDR1 SEHNR, CDR2 FQNEAQ (reference sequence). There are 12 residues in the CDR3. Trimming stripped 4 bases from V and 5 bases from J, with 3 bases between. The CDR3 is CASSSDNSPLHF. DNA for the CDR3: TGTGCCAGCAGCTCGGATAATTCACCCCTCCACTTT.

V is TRBV27 and J is TRBJ2-5; D possibly corresponds to TRBD2 (7 bases). The ends were cut back, 8 bases at V and 2 bases at J, with 12 bases in the middle. This CDR3 region has 13 residues. CDR1 is MNHEY, CDR2 SMNVEV, per germline (reference sequence). The CDR3 DNA sequence: TGTGCCAGCGGAGGGGGACTACAAGAGACCCAGTACTTC. The encoded protein is CASGGGLQETQYF.

Details on this clone: Mismatch with germline at one junction end may stem from a read error. The chain links TRBV15 to TRBJ1-2, with 7 bases identical to TRBD1. CDR3 length: 15 amino acids. From germline, CDR1 is LNHNV and CDR2 YYDKDF (reference sequence). Here the CDR3 DNA reads TGTGCCGCGTCAAGTTTTAGGTTCGGACAGGTGGGGACCCACTTC. Protein product: CAASSFRFGQVGTHF.

The CDR3 here is CASSSNRVNTEAFF. The CDR3 nucleotides read TGTGCCAGCAGTTCAAACAGGGTGAACACTGAAGCTTTCTTT. The J gene is TRBJ1-1, the V gene TRBV6-2 or TRBV6-3, with D perhaps matching TRBD1 (6 bases). Looked up from germline, CDR1 is MNHEY and CDR2 is SVGEGT. This CDR3 is 14 amino acids long. V lost 4 bases to trimming and J lost 0 bases, with 9 bases between them.

V gene TRBV7-2 combines with J gene TRBJ2-7; tentative D call: TRBD2 (5 bases). The CDR3 consists of 14 residues. Germline assignment: CDR1 SGHTA and CDR2 FQGNSA. V lost 1 base, J lost 6 bases, and 13 bases lay in between. The CDR3 DNA sequence: TGTGCCAGCAGCTTAGACCCCCCGGGGTCCGAGCAGTACGTC. This codes for CASSLDPPGSEQYV.

This chain joins TRBV7-8 and TRBJ1-1; tentative D call: TRBD1 (6 bases). The CDR3 extends over 15 amino acids. CDR1 SGHVS and CDR2 FQNEAQ come from the germline V gene. The germline V and J ends were trimmed by 3 bases and 0 bases, with 11 bases remaining between them. The CDR3 reads CASSFSGTMNTEAFF. The CDR3 region has the DNA TGTGCCAGCAGCTTCTCCGGGACAATGAACACTGAAGCTTTCTTT. Together with reference TRBV7-8 and TRBJ1-1, the CDR3 gives the full variable domain: GAGVSQSPRYKVAKRGQDVALRCDPISGHVSLFWYQQALGQGPEFLTYFQNEAQLDKSGLPSDRFFAERPEGSVSTLKIQRTQQEDSAVYLCASSFSGTMNTEAFFGQGTRLTVV.

The chain carries TRBV9 and TRBJ1-5; D is uncertain. Per the germline V gene, CDR1 is SGDLS and CDR2 is YYNGEE. This CDR3 is 15 amino acids long. V shed 2 bases and J shed 0 bases, with 9 bases lying between them. The CDR3 region is CASSVFPGSNQPQHF. For the CDR3, the DNA is TGTGCCAGCAGCGTTTTCCCCGGTAGCAATCAGCCCCAGCATTTT.

This CDR3 reads CASSLQTVSAGELFF. In DNA, the CDR3 is TGCGCCAGCAGCTTGCAAACAGTGTCGGCCGGGGAGCTGTTTTTT. The chain couples TRBV5-1 to TRBJ2-2; D gene ambiguous. CDR3 length: 15 amino acids. CDR1 and CDR2 (germline): SGHRS, YFSETQ. Trimming removed 1 base from V and 6 bases from J, with 13 bases in between.

The chain uses TRBV6-2 or TRBV6-3 and TRBJ2-1; 11 bases map to TRBD1. CDR1 and CDR2 (germline): MNHEY, SVGEGT. The CDR3 has 15 residues. The V segment lost 5 bases and the J segment 9 bases; nucleotides outside the gene matches: 9. The CDR3 sequence is CASSAGTGGHSEQFF. The CDR3 DNA sequence: TGTGCCAGCAGTGCCGGGACAGGGGGTCATAGTGAGCAGTTCTTC.

This chain links TRBV4-3 with TRBJ2-7; tentatively, D is TRBD1 (5 bases). V lost 2 bases and J lost 5, with 10 bases in between. CDR3 length: 13 amino acids. Germline lookup yields CDR1 LGHNA and CDR2 YSLEER. The CDR3 region is CASSQQGADEQYF. The CDR3 coding sequence is TGCGCCAGCAGCCAACAGGGTGCGGACGAGCAGTACTTC.

The chain employs TRBV5-6 and TRBJ2-7; 9 bases are a match to TRBD1. The CDR3 length is 15 residues. V lost 5 bases and J lost 2; bases outside the gene matches: 8. Germline V gene lookup returns CDR1 SGHDT and CDR2 YYEEEE. The CDR3 bases are TGTGCCAGCAGACCAACCGGGACAGGGCCCTACGAGCAGTACTTC. This encodes CASRPTGTGPYEQYF.

The chain uses TRBV12-5 and TRBJ2-3; D not resolved. The CDR3 covers 14 residues. Trimming removed 1 base at V and 6 bases at J, with 11 bases between. Germline CDR1 LGHNT, CDR2 FRNRAP. This chain's CDR3 is CASGLGHPGDTQYF. The CDR3 DNA is TGTGCTAGTGGTTTGGGCCACCCAGGCGATACGCAGTATTTT.

V is TRBV18 and J is TRBJ2-6, with TRBD1 matching 8 bases. The CDR3 consists of 16 residues. Losses at the gene ends were 4 bases for V and 0 bases for J; bases not matched to a gene: 2. The germline V gene encodes CDR1 KGHSH and CDR2 LQKENI. CDR3 region: CASSLQGASGANVLTF. The CDR3 coding sequence is TGTGCCAGCTCACTTCAGGGGGCCTCTGGGGCCAACGTCCTGACTTTC.

The chain employs TRBV5-6 and TRBJ2-3, with a weak D call TRBD1 (6 bases). The CDR3 consists of 15 residues. Germline assignment: CDR1 SGHDT and CDR2 YYEEEE. V was cut by 2 bases and J by 2 bases, with 12 bases left in between. The CDR3 DNA sequence: TGTGCCAGCAGCTTACCCAGGGGTGACACAGATACGCAGTATTTT. Protein: CASSLPRGDTDTQYF.

This clone was seen a single time. The V call is TRBV7-9, the J call TRBJ2-7; possible D gene TRBD2, 6 bases. There are 16 residues in the CDR3. The V gene lost 3 bases and the J gene lost 1 base, with 16 bases spanning the gap. Germline assignment: CDR1 SEHNR and CDR2 FQNEAQ (reference sequence). This CDR3 is CASSFGGRDTSYEQYF. In DNA, the CDR3 is TGTGCCAGCAGCTTTGGAGGGCGGGATACTTCCTACGAGCAGTACTTC.